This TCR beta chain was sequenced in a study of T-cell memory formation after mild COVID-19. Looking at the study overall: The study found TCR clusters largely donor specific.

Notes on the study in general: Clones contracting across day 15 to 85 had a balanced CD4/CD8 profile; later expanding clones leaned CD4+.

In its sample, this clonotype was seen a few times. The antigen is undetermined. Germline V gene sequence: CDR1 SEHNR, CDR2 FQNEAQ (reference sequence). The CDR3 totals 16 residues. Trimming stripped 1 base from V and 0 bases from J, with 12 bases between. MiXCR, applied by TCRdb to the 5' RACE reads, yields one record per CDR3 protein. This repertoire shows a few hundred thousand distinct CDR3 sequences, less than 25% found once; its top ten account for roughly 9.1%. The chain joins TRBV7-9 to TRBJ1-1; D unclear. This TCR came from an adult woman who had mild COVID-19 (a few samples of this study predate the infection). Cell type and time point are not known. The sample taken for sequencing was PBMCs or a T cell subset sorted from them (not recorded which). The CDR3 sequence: CASSLEEVHMNTEAFF. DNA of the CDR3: TGTGCCAGCAGCTTAGAGGAGGTACACATGAACACTGAAGCTTTCTTT.